This T cell receptor (beta chain) was documented in a study of blood T cell repertoires in COVID-19. Looking at the study overall: From the United States, Italy and Spain came samples of acute and convalescent COVID-19.

This clone was recorded once. V was cut by 2 bases and J by 0 bases, with 14 bases left in between. The CDR3 runs 16 residues. Germline V CDR1 and CDR2: SGHVS, FNYEAQ. Per the study methods: Amplification of reference gene primers was used by the study to estimate nucleated cell counts. Only in-frame clones appear in the TCRdb table, and some are missing; sequencing was by immunoSEQ multiplex PCR. Clone size and the V and J calls come from that table; the DNA yielded D and trimming. The table shows roughly 200,000 clones, with 85% to 90% occurring only once. The sample taken for sequencing was peripheral blood. The origin of this receptor is a man in his 60s who had recovered from COVID-19. The V and J genes are TRBV7-6 and TRBJ2-7; D is possibly TRBD2 (6 bases). CDR3 region: CASSLRPGLNSYEQYF. The CDR3 DNA follows: TGTGCCAGCAGCTTAAGGCCGGGACTTAACTCCTACGAGCAGTACTTC. Full variable domain (outside the CDR3, taken from reference TRBV7-6 and TRBJ2-7): GAGVSQSPRYKVTKRGQDVALRCDPISGHVSLYWYRQALGQGPEFLTYFNYEAQQDKSGLPNDRFSAERPEGSISTLTIQRTEQRDSAMYRCASSLRPGLNSYEQYFGPGTRLTVT.